This paragraph covers one TCR beta chain sequence. Antigen unknown. The data were obtained in a study of cytomegalovirus exposure and HLA in healthy donors. The junction had 8 bases not matched to a gene; V was cut back by 0 bases and J by 9 bases. The CDR3 covers 16 residues. Germline lookup yields CDR1 SGHTA and CDR2 FQGNSA. Study-level findings and limits: Most observed TCR sequences were rare, whereas some public TCRs were detected in many donors.

Clones were read by immunoSEQ multiplex PCR, and TCRdb kept only the in-frame ones, dropping some. There are fewer than 250,000 clones in the sample; more than 75% occur only once, and approximately 1.5% lies in the top ten. The sequence was obtained from a woman under 30 in good health and CMV-seronegative. The specimen sequenced was PBMCs. This rearrangement joins TRBV7-2 to TRBJ2-1; 10 positions agree with TRBD1. DNA of the CDR3: TGTGCCAGCAGCTTAGCGCGGTCCGGGACAGGGGTTGAGCAGTTCTTC. Residues: CASSLARSGTGVEQFF.